The 22 T cell receptor beta chains given below trace back to one sample, sequenced in a study of human T cells and chemical hapten exposure. TCRdb independently ran MiXCR on the RACE reads; one entry per CDR3 protein. The sample carries approximately 82,000 distinct CDR3 sequences, approximately 7% recorded once. Noted time point: patch test 2, 6 weeks after DPC sensitization. Treatment defined: therapeutic diphenylcyclopropenone sensitization with weekly scalp DPC. Sequenced material: whole blood, taken in connection with sensitization to the hapten diphenylcyclopropenone (DPC). The source of these receptors is a woman in her twenties or thirties with alopecia areata. Some clones in this sample may be carry-over from other donors' samples.

In this sample, this clonotype is medium-sized. The chain joins TRBV27 to TRBJ2-1; 7 bases fit TRBD2. There are 14 residues in the CDR3. J was trimmed by 5 bases and V by 5 bases; bases with no gene match: 6. Germline loops: CDR1 MNHEY, CDR2 SMNVEV (reference sequence). The CDR3 nucleotides are TGTGCCAGCAGTCCCGGGACTACCGACAATGAGCAGTTCTTC. Its protein product is CASSPGTTDNEQFF.

This clonotype was picked up a small number of times. J is TRBJ2-1 and V is TRBV7-3, with 11 nucleotides matching TRBD2. This CDR3 has 16 amino acids. Germline V gene data show CDR1 as SGHTA and CDR2 as FQGTGA. J lost 7 bases, V lost 6 bases, and 11 bases had no gene match. In DNA form, the CDR3 reads TGTGCCAGCAGTTCAGCCGGGACTAGCGGCTCGAATGAGCAGTTCTTC. Protein sequence: CASSSAGTSGSNEQFF.

This clonotype has a count of ten or more. This sequence joins TRBV7-2 and TRBJ2-3; 7 bases are a match to TRBD2. The CDR3 runs to 14 residues. Germline V CDR1 and CDR2: SGHTA, FQGNSA. V lost 3 bases to trimming and J lost 2 bases; unmatched junction nucleotides: 2. In nucleotides, the CDR3 is TGTGCCAGCAGCTTTAGCGGGCCCACAGATACGCAGTATTTT. It yields the protein CASSFSGPTDTQYF.

The rearrangement links TRBV30 to TRBJ1-2; D not certain. The CDR3 consists of 15 residues. With 2 bases removed from V and 2 bases from J, the gap between germline ends came to 15 bases. Germline V gene data show CDR1 as GTSNPN and CDR2 as SVGIG (reference sequence). CDR3: CAWSSPGLGNYGYTF. CDR3 DNA: TGTGCCTGGAGTTCCCCCGGCCTGGGGAACTATGGCTACACCTTC.

The chain has TRBV18 and TRBJ1-1, with a possible D match to TRBD1 (6 bases). This CDR3 is 15 amino acids long. Germline V gene sequence: CDR1 KGHSH, CDR2 LQKENI. The V end lost 2 bases, the J end lost 1 base, and 11 bases lay between the germline ends. As DNA, the CDR3 is TGTGCCAGCTCACCAGTTCTACAGGGGAACACTGAAGCTTTCTTT. Protein sequence: CASSPVLQGNTEAFF.

This clonotype was detected ten times or more. The chain couples TRBV7-3 to TRBJ2-3, with 10 bases identical to TRBD2. Germline V gene data show CDR1 as SGHTA and CDR2 as FQGTGA. This CDR3 has 13 amino acids. The V segment lost 0 bases and the J segment 13 bases; nucleotides outside the gene matches: 4. The CDR3 bases are TGTGCCAGCAGCTTAACTACTAGCGGGGCGAAGTATTTT. Translated: CASSLTTSGAKYF. Variable domain in full (rest from reference TRBV7-3 and TRBJ2-3): GAGVSQTPSNKVTEKGKYVELRCDPISGHTALYWYRQSLGQGPEFLIYFQGTGAADDSGLPNDRFFAVRPEGSVSTLKIQRTERGDSAVYLCASSLTTSGAKYFGPGTRLTVL.

This clonotype has a handful of counts. The CDR3 loop reads CASNYRGLAKNIQYF. CDR3 DNA: TGTGCCAGCAATTACAGGGGGCTAGCCAAAAACATTCAGTACTTC. This chain uses TRBV2 with TRBJ2-4; 9 bases agree with TRBD1. This CDR3 comprises 15 residues. The J segment lost 0 bases and the V segment lost 7 bases, leaving 4 bases of the junction unmatched. The V gene's germline CDR1 is SNHLY and CDR2 FYNNEI.

This clonotype appeared many times. This chain links TRBV6-2 or TRBV6-3 with TRBJ2-3; maybe TRBD2 (7 bases). This CDR3 region has 15 residues. Trimming shortened V by 2 bases and J by 6 bases, and 15 bases separated the two germline ends. CDR1 and CDR2 from the germline V gene are MNHEY and SVGEGT. CDR3 amino acids: CASSYAAGAGDTQYF. As DNA, the CDR3 is TGTGCCAGCAGTTACGCGGCGGGGGCCGGGGATACGCAGTATTTT.

The V gene is TRBV5-1, the J gene TRBJ2-1; no clear D. Germline values: CDR1 SGHRS, CDR2 YFSETQ. The CDR3 loop spans 14 amino acids. Trimming left V 0 bases short and J 0 bases short, with 4 bases between. DNA of the CDR3: TGCGCCAGCAGCTTGGAAGTCTCCTACAATGAGCAGTTCTTC. Translation: CASSLEVSYNEQFF.

This clonotype was counted ten times or more. The V and J genes are TRBV4-2 and TRBJ1-1; a possible D gene is TRBD1 (5 bases). The V gene's germline CDR1 is LGHNA and CDR2 YNFKEQ. V was shortened by 4 bases and J by 1 base, with 16 bases between the two germline ends. The CDR3 has 16 residues. The CDR3 is CASSLRGGGSNTEAFF. Written as DNA, the CDR3 is TGTGCCAGCAGCCTAAGAGGTGGGGGGTCGAACACTGAAGCTTTCTTT.

This clonotype was recorded many times. The V and J genes are TRBV29-1 and TRBJ1-2, with D maybe TRBD1 (6 bases). In germline, CDR1 is SQVTM, CDR2 ANQGSEA. The CDR3 consists of 15 residues. V lost 0 bases and J lost 4, with 15 bases in between. CDR3 nucleotides: TGCAGCGTTGAAGACAGGGGCCGCTCCTCCTATGGCTACACCTTC. Residues: CSVEDRGRSSYGYTF.

In regard to this clonotype: A much larger clonotype is one base distant, so this may be a read error. The V call is TRBV30, the J call TRBJ2-2; the D gene could be TRBD1 or TRBD2 (5 bases each). V lost 8 bases and J lost 0, with 16 bases in between. Germline V CDR1 and CDR2: GTSNPN, SVGIG (reference sequence). This CDR3 is built from 15 residues. The CDR3, as DNA: TGTGCCCGGGACCTTGGACACCCGAACACCGGGGAGCTGTTTTTT. Translation gives CARDLGHPNTGELFF.

This clonotype was counted many times. The chain uses TRBV7-9 and TRBJ2-7; 8 bases align to TRBD1. Germline V gene sequence: CDR1 SEHNR, CDR2 FQNEAQ (reference sequence). The trim removed 3 bases at V and 4 bases at J, leaving 5 bases unmatched. CDR3 length: 14 amino acids. For the CDR3, the DNA is TGTGCCAGCAGCTTCCCTGGACAGGGTTACGAGCAGTACTTC. This encodes CASSFPGQGYEQYF. The whole variable domain, remainder taken from reference TRBV7-9 and TRBJ2-7, is DTGVSQNPRHKITKRGQNVTFRCDPISEHNRLYWYRQTLGQGPEFLTYFQNEAQLEKSRLLSDRFSAERPKGSFSTLEIQRTEQGDSAMYLCASSFPGQGYEQYFGPGTRLTVT.

This clonotype has ten or more counts. This sequence joins TRBV29-1 and TRBJ1-1; D gene ambiguous. V dropped 4 bases and J dropped 3 bases, with 3 bases sitting between them. The CDR3 covers 10 residues. Per germline, CDR1 SQVTM and CDR2 ANQGSEA. The CDR3 DNA is TGCAGCGTTGCTGACACTGAAGCTTTCTTT. It is translated as CSVADTEAFF.

This clonotype has a count of ten or more. CDR3 in amino acids: CASSLGGGGVPDTQYF. Written as DNA, the CDR3 is TGTGCCAGCAGCTTAGGGGGCGGGGGGGTGCCAGATACGCAGTATTTT. This sequence joins TRBV11-2 and TRBJ2-3; 9 bases are a match to TRBD2. Germline V gives CDR1 SGHAT, CDR2 FQNNGV. The CDR3 is 16 amino acids. The V segment lost 1 base and the J segment 4 bases; nucleotides outside the gene matches: 6.

This clonotype was picked up a small number of times. CDR3 DNA sequence: TGCAGCGTGTCAACGGGACAGGGCACAGATACGCAGTATTTT. Encoded protein: CSVSTGQGTDTQYF. V usage is TRBV29-1 and J usage is TRBJ2-3, with TRBD1 matching over 8 bases. Germline V gives CDR1 SQVTM, CDR2 ANQGSEA. The trim removed 6 bases at V and 1 base at J, leaving 6 bases unmatched. The CDR3 spans 14 residues.

The sample holds a few counts of this clonotype. V and J are TRBV30 and TRBJ1-4; 10 bases are a match to TRBD1. Trimming at V came to 3 bases and at J to 7 bases, leaving 2 bases not matched to a gene. The CDR3 runs 13 residues. From germline, CDR1 is GTSNPN and CDR2 SVGIG (reference sequence). The chain's CDR3 is CAWRGTGAEKLFF. The CDR3 DNA sequence: TGTGCCTGGAGGGGGACAGGGGCTGAAAAACTGTTTTTT.

This clonotype was picked up many times. The rearrangement joins TRBV9 to TRBJ2-7, with 7 positions matching TRBD1. Germline V gene lookup returns CDR1 SGDLS and CDR2 YYNGEE. The CDR3 totals 14 residues. Trimming took 3 bases from V and 1 from J; bases not matched to a gene: 4. In DNA form, the CDR3 reads TGTGCCAGCAGCGCTACAGGGGATTCCTACGAGCAGTACTTC. Translating it yields CASSATGDSYEQYF.

This clonotype was counted many times. This sequence joins TRBV4-2 and TRBJ1-4; maybe TRBD1 (5 bases). Trimming left V 1 base short and J 3 bases short, with 9 bases between. The CDR3 contains 15 residues. Germline CDR1 reads LGHNA; CDR2 reads YNFKEQ. The CDR3 spells CASSQVGDPNEKLFF. The DNA of the CDR3 is TGTGCCAGCAGCCAAGTCGGGGACCCTAATGAAAAACTGTTTTTT.

The chain uses TRBV6-5 and TRBJ2-5; no clear D. The CDR3 loop spans 16 amino acids. In germline, CDR1 is MNHEY, CDR2 SVGAGI. V was shortened by 0 bases and J by 3 bases, with 14 bases between the two germline ends. The DNA for the CDR3 is TGTGCCAGCAGTTACTCGAGTAACTCCCCAAAAGAGACCCAGTACTTC. Residues: CASSYSSNSPKETQYF.

Regarding this clonotype: This may come from a read error, since a much larger clone is one base off. The J gene is TRBJ2-5, the V gene TRBV27, with D perhaps matching TRBD2 (6 bases). The DNA end lines up better with TRBJ2-1; the J call may be wrong. CDR1 is MNHEY, CDR2 SMNVEV, per germline (reference sequence). The CDR3 runs 13 residues. CDR3 nucleotides: TGTGCCAGCAGGCGACTAGGACAAGAGACCCAGTTCTTC. It translates to CASRRLGQETQFF.

Only a few counts were recorded for this clonotype. V usage is TRBV7-8 and J usage is TRBJ1-4, with 7 positions matching TRBD1. Germline CDR1 SGHVS, CDR2 FQNEAQ. CDR3 length: 14 residues. V shed 5 bases and J 8 bases; nucleotides not matched to a gene: 8. CDR3: CASSRDRAGEKLFF. CDR3 nucleotides: TGTGCCAGCAGCCGAGACAGGGCCGGGGAAAAACTGTTTTTT.